A single sample is the source of the 16 T cell receptor beta chains below, sequenced in a study of somatic mutations in cytotoxic T cells in rheumatoid arthritis. Method: immunoSEQ multiplex PCR; TCRdb's copy keeps in-frame clones and lacks some. The repertoire holds 15,000 to 20,000 clones, about 70% seen once, with over 20% in the top ten. Sequenced: CD8+ T cells sorted from blood. The origin of the receptors is a woman aged 55-70 years in good health.

This clone was observed a few times. The rearrangement uses TRBV4-2 and TRBJ2-3; 7 nucleotides align to TRBD2. This CDR3 is 17 amino acids long. Looked up from germline, CDR1 is LGHNA and CDR2 is YNFKEQ. The J segment lost 1 base and the V segment lost 1 base, leaving 8 bases of the junction unmatched. This chain's CDR3 is CASSQGRAGEGTDTQYF. DNA of the CDR3: TGTGCCAGCAGCCAAGGGAGGGCGGGGGAGGGCACAGATACGCAGTATTTT.

The V call is TRBV6-1, the J call TRBJ1-2, with D possibly matching TRBD1 (6 bases). The CDR3 consists of 18 residues. Germline V gives CDR1 MNHNS, CDR2 SASEGT. V lost 3 bases to trimming and J lost 2 bases, with 22 bases between them. As DNA, the CDR3 is TGTGCCAGCAGTGATTTGTTTTTAATCGACGGACAGAACTATGGCTACACCTTC. Its translation: CASSDLFLIDGQNYGYTF.

By frequency in the sample, this clone is medium-sized. The chain carries TRBV2 and TRBJ1-2; maybe TRBD1 (6 bases). This CDR3 has 16 residues. Germline-derived CDR1 and CDR2 are SNHLY and FYNNEI. Trimming shortened V by 7 bases and J by 4 bases, and 22 bases separated the two germline ends. CDR3 residues: CASTQGTGQRGYGYTF. CDR3 nucleotide sequence: TGTGCCAGCACTCAGGGGACCGGACAGAGAGGCTATGGCTACACCTTC.

The rearrangement joins TRBV27 to TRBJ1-1; D remains ambiguous. CDR3 size: 15 residues. The germline V and J ends were trimmed by 2 bases and 0 bases, with 10 bases remaining between them. CDR1 is MNHEY and CDR2 is SMNVEV in the germline V gene (reference sequence). This CDR3 is CASSLGYGLNTEAFF. CDR3 DNA: TGTGCCAGCAGTTTAGGTTACGGCTTGAACACTGAAGCTTTCTTT.

The gene calls are TRBV15 and TRBJ1-2; D uncertain. Looked up from germline, CDR1 is LNHNV and CDR2 is YYDKDF (reference sequence). CDR3 length equals 16 residues. V gave up 0 bases and J gave up 6 bases, with 17 bases separating them. The CDR3 DNA reads TGTGCCACCAGCAGAGATCGGAGCCCCCCGAGGGATGGCTACACCTTC. Its translation is CATSRDRSPPRDGYTF.

The rearrangement uses TRBV2 and TRBJ2-2; D tentatively fits TRBD1 or TRBD2 (5 bases each). CDR1 is SNHLY, CDR2 FYNNEI, per germline. The CDR3 loop spans 12 amino acids. V was shortened by 11 bases and J by 4 bases, with 11 bases between the two germline ends. CDR3 amino acids: CAGDGATGELFF. The CDR3 bases are TGTGCCGGCGACGGGGCCACCGGGGAGCTGTTTTTT.

The gene calls are TRBV7-9 and TRBJ1-1; TRBD1 aligns across 8 bases. The CDR3 runs 17 residues. V lost 4 bases, J lost 3 bases, and 13 bases stayed unmatched. Germline loops: CDR1 SEHNR, CDR2 FQNEAQ (reference sequence). The CDR3 reads CASSSPDRGGRYTEAFF. The CDR3 nucleotides read TGTGCCAGCAGCTCACCAGACAGGGGAGGTCGGTACACTGAAGCTTTCTTT.

The chain carries TRBV19 and TRBJ1-2; D possibly corresponds to TRBD1 (5 bases). Trimming took 8 bases from V and 4 from J, leaving 20 bases between them. CDR1 is LNHDA and CDR2 is SQIVND in the germline V gene (reference sequence). This CDR3 has 15 amino acids. CDR3 sequence (DNA): TGTGCCAGTGGGGACCGGGACCGTCAATCCTATGGCTACACCTTC. It yields the protein CASGDRDRQSYGYTF.

V gene TRBV6-4 combines with J gene TRBJ1-2, with 8 positions matching TRBD1. Germline V lookup: CDR1 MRHNA, CDR2 SNTAGT. V lost 4 bases, J lost 2 bases, and 0 bases stayed unmatched. The CDR3 length is 13 residues. CDR3 protein: CASSGTGNYGYTF. The DNA of the CDR3 is TGTGCCAGCAGTGGGACAGGGAACTATGGCTACACCTTC.

V usage is TRBV4-1 and J usage is TRBJ2-1; D remains ambiguous. V was cut by 0 bases and J by 0 bases, with 9 bases left in between. CDR1 MGHRA and CDR2 YSYEKL come from the germline V gene. This CDR3 region has 16 residues. The CDR3 loop is CASSQDIPRSYNEQFF. The CDR3 nucleotides are TGCGCCAGCAGCCAAGATATCCCGCGCTCCTACAATGAGCAGTTCTTC.

The chain carries TRBV30 and TRBJ2-1; D not certain. Germline V gene sequence: CDR1 GTSNPN, CDR2 SVGIG (reference sequence). The CDR3 covers 13 residues. The ends were cut back, 1 base at V and 10 bases at J, with 14 bases in the middle. This CDR3 reads CAWSGSTIGEQFF. The CDR3 DNA follows: TGTGCCTGGAGTGGCAGTACCATTGGGGAGCAGTTCTTC. Looking up the rest from reference TRBV30 and TRBJ2-1 gives the full variable domain: SQTIHQWPATLVQPVGSPLSLECTVEGTSNPNLYWYRQAAGRGLQLLFYSVGIGQISSEVPQNLSASRPQDRQFILSSKKLLLSDSGFYLCAWSGSTIGEQFFGPGTRLTVL.

The J gene is TRBJ2-1, the V gene TRBV4-1, with 13 positions matching TRBD2. Germline loops: CDR1 MGHRA, CDR2 YSYEKL. The CDR3 runs 17 residues. V shed 2 bases, J shed 7 bases, and the junction held 8 bases outside the gene matches. The CDR3, as DNA: TGCGCCAGCAGCCAACGACTAGCGGGGGGAGGAGCGAATGAGCAGTTCTTC. It translates to CASSQRLAGGGANEQFF.

This clone occurred once. The V and J genes are TRBV29-1 and TRBJ2-1, with TRBD2 matching 12 bases. J was trimmed by 9 bases and V by 3 bases; bases with no gene match: 9. Germline CDR1 and CDR2: SQVTM and ANQGSEA. CDR3 size: 15 residues. The CDR3 is CSVDKASGREGEQFF. The DNA for the CDR3 is TGCAGCGTTGATAAGGCTAGCGGGAGGGAGGGTGAGCAGTTCTTC.

V is TRBV30 and J is TRBJ2-2; 9 nucleotides line up with TRBD1. In germline, CDR1 is GTSNPN, CDR2 SVGIG (reference sequence). The CDR3 consists of 15 residues. Trimming removed 3 bases from V and 3 bases from J; junction bases left unmatched: 5. The chain's CDR3 is CAWRDTGGDTGELFF. CDR3 bases: TGTGCCTGGAGAGACACAGGGGGCGACACCGGGGAGCTGTTTTTT.

The CDR3 DNA reads TGTGCCAGCAGTCGCCTCCCTGGGGGGCGGAACACTGAAGCTTTCTTT. This translates into CASSRLPGGRNTEAFF. The chain combines TRBV27 with TRBJ1-1; possibly TRBD1 for D (6 bases). Germline V gives CDR1 MNHEY, CDR2 SMNVEV (reference sequence). Trimming cost V 5 bases and J 1 base, with 17 bases left between them. CDR3 length equals 16 residues.

This clone was counted a few times. The chain uses TRBV13 and TRBJ1-1; D is unresolved. Germline V lookup: CDR1 PRHDT, CDR2 FYEKMQ (reference sequence). The length of the CDR3 is 12 residues. With 5 bases removed from V and 4 bases from J, the gap between germline ends came to 8 bases. In DNA, the CDR3 is TGTGCCAGCAGCCCTCGGAGCACTGAAGCTTTCTTT. This sequence encodes CASSPRSTEAFF.